The next 5 T cell receptor beta chains were all read from a single sample in a study of T-cell memory formation after mild COVID-19. TCRdb re-analysed the 5' RACE reads in MiXCR, keeping a single row per CDR3 protein. This sample has 290,000 or so distinct CDR3 sequences, with approximately 19% found just once. The sample comprised PBMCs or a T cell subset sorted from them (not recorded which). The receptors here all came from a man aged 18-30 years who had mild COVID-19 (a few samples of this study predate the infection). Cell type and time point are not known.

This clonotype was seen more than once but under ten times. This rearrangement joins TRBV2 to TRBJ2-7; D gene uncertain. Germline V gene data show CDR1 as SNHLY and CDR2 as FYNNEI. The CDR3 contains 12 residues. The V end was cut by 6 bases, the J end by 2 bases, with 8 bases between. The CDR3 sequence is CASSLNTYEQYV. In nucleotides, the CDR3 is TGTGCCAGCAGCCTCAACACCTACGAGCAGTACGTC.

The gene calls are TRBV7-3 and TRBJ2-3; 8 bases map to TRBD2. The CDR3 sequence is 13 residues long. V was clipped by 8 bases and J by 6 bases; unmatched bases: 7. The V gene's germline CDR1 is SGHTA and CDR2 FQGTGA. In DNA form, the CDR3 reads TGTGCCAGCTCGCGGGGGGCCGACGATACGCAGTATTTT. This encodes CASSRGADDTQYF. Filled out from reference TRBV7-3 and TRBJ2-3, the complete variable domain reads GAGVSQTPSNKVTEKGKYVELRCDPISGHTALYWYRQSLGQGPEFLIYFQGTGAADDSGLPNDRFFAVRPEGSVSTLKIQRTERGDSAVYLCASSRGADDTQYFGPGTRLTVL.

This clonotype has more than one count but fewer than ten. V is TRBV28 and J is TRBJ2-5; no definite D call. The ends were cut back, 2 bases at V and 0 bases at J, with 4 bases in the middle. This CDR3 region has 13 residues. Germline V gene lookup returns CDR1 MDHEN and CDR2 SYDVKM. The CDR3 reads CASSLPNQETQYF. CDR3 in DNA: TGTGCCAGCAGTTTACCCAACCAAGAGACCCAGTACTTC.

The chain is built from TRBV7-8 and TRBJ2-1; possible D gene TRBD1, 6 bases. CDR3 length equals 12 residues. The germline gives CDR1 SGHVS, CDR2 FQNEAQ. Trimming left V 3 bases short and J 9 bases short, with 9 bases between. CDR3 nucleotide sequence: TGTGCCAGCAGCTTGCAGGGGACTGAGCAGTTCTTC. Translated: CASSLQGTEQFF.

This clonotype was seen a handful of times. CDR3 nucleotides: TGTGCTAGCTCCGTCTCCGGGACCCAGACAGATACGCAGTATTTT. This gives the protein CASSVSGTQTDTQYF. V and J are TRBV7-7 and TRBJ2-3; possibly TRBD1 or TRBD2 for D (5 bases each). Germline loops: CDR1 SSHAT, CDR2 FNYEAQ (reference sequence). CDR3 length equals 15 residues.